This T cell receptor (beta chain) was retrieved from a study of molecular identifiers for immune sequencing clone quantification. To note about this clonotype: A read error may explain this, as a much larger clone is one base away.

TCRdb analysed the PCR reads with MiXCR anew, one entry per CDR3 protein. Here the sample spans more than 550,000 distinct CDR3 sequences, less than 30% being singletons. The CDR3 extends over 15 amino acids. V was clipped by 4 bases and J by 1 base, with 14 bases between them. Per the germline V gene, CDR1 is SEHNR and CDR2 is FQNEAQ (reference sequence). The genes are TRBV7-9 and TRBJ2-7; either TRBD1 or TRBD2 may supply D (5 bases each). This TCR was recovered from a human donor in good health. Some libraries in this study had Jurkat cell RNA spiked in. Source material: naive CD8+ T cells from blood, with Jurkat cell RNA spiked in. The subset denotes: FACS-sorted CD8+CD4-CCR7+CD45RA+ naive T cells. Here the CDR3 DNA reads TGTGCCAGCAGCTCAGTGACGGGGCCGTCCTACGAGCAGTACTTC. This translates into CASSSVTGPSYEQYF.